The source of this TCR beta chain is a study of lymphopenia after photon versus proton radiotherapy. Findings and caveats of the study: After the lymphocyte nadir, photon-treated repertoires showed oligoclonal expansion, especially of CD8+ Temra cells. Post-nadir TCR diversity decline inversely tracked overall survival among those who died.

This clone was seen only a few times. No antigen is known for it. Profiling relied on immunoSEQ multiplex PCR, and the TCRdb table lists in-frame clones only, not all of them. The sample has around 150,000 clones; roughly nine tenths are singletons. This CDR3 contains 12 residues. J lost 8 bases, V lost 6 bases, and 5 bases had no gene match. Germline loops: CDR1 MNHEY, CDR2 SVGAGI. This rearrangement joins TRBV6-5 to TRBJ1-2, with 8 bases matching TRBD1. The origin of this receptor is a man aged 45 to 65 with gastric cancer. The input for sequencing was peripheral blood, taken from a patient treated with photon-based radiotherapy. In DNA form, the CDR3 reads TGTGCCAGCAGATTCGGACAGGGAGGCTACACCTTC. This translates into CASRFGQGGYTF.